The entry that follows covers one TCR beta chain sequence. Its cognate antigen is unknown. The data were taken from a study of cytomegalovirus exposure and HLA in healthy donors. Study results and limitations: A list of approximately 160 TCR beta chains associated with cytomegalovirus was given. Researchers reported from a later analysis that most CMV-associated TCR beta chains appeared HLA-restricted.

The CDR3 is 15 amino acids. CDR1 is MDHEN and CDR2 is SYDVKM in the germline V gene. V dropped 4 bases and J dropped 0; count of bases not matched to a gene: 1. The PCR made use of 60 Vbeta and 13 Jbeta primers. Profiling relied on immunoSEQ multiplex PCR, and the TCRdb table lists in-frame clones only, not all of them. The data hold 98,000 or so clones, with about 83% observed a single time. The chain employs TRBV28 and TRBJ1-5; TRBD1 agrees at 9 bases. This clonotype originated in a man in his sixties in good health and CMV-seropositive. The sample was PBMCs. This CDR3 reads CASSSTGGSNQPQHF. DNA for the CDR3: TGTGCCAGCAGTTCGACAGGGGGTAGCAATCAGCCCCAGCATTTT.